This TCR beta chain was identified during a study of blood T cell repertoires in COVID-19. In the study overall: COVID-19 samples, acute and convalescent, were from the United States, Italy and Spain. PBMCs, B-cell-depleted T cells, or T cells were the source of the cDNA or gDNA that made up the material.

Per the study methods: Counts of nucleated cells, estimated from reference gene primer amplification, were obtained. Assay: immunoSEQ multiplex PCR; the TCRdb copy retains only in-frame clones and omits some. V and J calls and clone size follow that table, whereas D and trimming were derived from the DNA. The sample holds approximately 65,000 clones, under 95% seen once. The CDR3 has 18 residues. Germline CDR1 is MNHNS and CDR2 is SASEGT. Trimming removed 3 bases at V and 8 bases at J, with 25 bases between. The source is a man aged 70 or older with active COVID-19. This rearrangement joins TRBV6-1 to TRBJ2-2; TRBD2 is a possible D gene (7 bases). The sequenced material came from peripheral blood. The CDR3 protein is CASSESRPGGGYAGELFF. The CDR3 nucleotides read TGTGCCAGCAGTGAGAGTCGCCCAGGCGGGGGCTACGCAGGGGAGCTGTTTTTT.